This T cell receptor beta chain was documented in a study of shared T cell receptors in the human thymus. TCRdb keeps only in-frame clones here, not all; method: immunoSEQ multiplex PCR. This sample has 700,000 to 750,000 clones, with 70% to 90% found just once. This CDR3 has 18 residues. Trimming at V came to 5 bases and at J to 1 base, leaving 12 bases not matched to a gene. Germline V lookup: CDR1 LNHDA, CDR2 SQIVND (reference sequence). Another study also made use of these data, one on human thymus T cells. That paper states: Corrective heart surgery yielded resections, and these provided the thymus tissue. Blood and thymic repertoires both appeared biased in V and J gene usage.

Material: thymocytes. The chain recombines TRBV19 with TRBJ1-1, with 11 bases that match TRBD1. This sequence originates from a girl under three years old with a congenital heart defect. Here the CDR3 DNA reads TGTGCCAGTAGTGACATCCGGGACAGGGGGGTCGGGAACACTGAAGCTTTCTTT. This translates into CASSDIRDRGVGNTEAFF.